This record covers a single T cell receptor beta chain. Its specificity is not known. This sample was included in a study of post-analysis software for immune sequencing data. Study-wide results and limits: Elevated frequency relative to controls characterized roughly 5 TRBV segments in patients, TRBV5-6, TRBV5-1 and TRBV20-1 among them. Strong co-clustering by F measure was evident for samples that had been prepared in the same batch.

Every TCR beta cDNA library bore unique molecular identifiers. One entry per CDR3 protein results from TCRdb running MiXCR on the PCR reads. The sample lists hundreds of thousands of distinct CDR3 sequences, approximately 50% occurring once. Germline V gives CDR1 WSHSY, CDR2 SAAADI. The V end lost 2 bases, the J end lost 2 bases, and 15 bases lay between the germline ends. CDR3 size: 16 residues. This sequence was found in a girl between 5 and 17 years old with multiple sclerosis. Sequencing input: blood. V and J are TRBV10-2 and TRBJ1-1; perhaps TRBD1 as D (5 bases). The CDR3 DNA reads TGCGCCAGCAGTGAGAGACACCTCGGGGGAAACACTGAAGCTTTCTTT. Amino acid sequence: CASSERHLGGNTEAFF.